These 26 T cell receptor beta chains were all obtained from the same sample, sequenced in a study of CD8 T cells in Susac syndrome. Random hexamers were used to reverse transcribe about 0.5 to 1 ug of RNA. In TCRdb, the immunoSEQ multiplex PCR reads were re-called with MiXCR into one record per CDR3 protein. The sample holds approximately 230,000 distinct CDR3 sequences, roughly 95% seen once. The specimen sequenced was CD4+ T cells from PBMCs. The receptor source for this set is a human donor with multiple sclerosis.

The chain combines TRBV20-1 with TRBJ1-2; tentatively, D is TRBD1 (5 bases). Germline-derived CDR1 and CDR2 are DFQATT and SNEGSKA (reference sequence). Deletions cut 0 bases from V and 2 bases from J, with 7 bases between. The CDR3 length is 13 residues. CDR3 in amino acids: CSAREQVNYGYTF. The CDR3 DNA reads TGCAGTGCTAGAGAACAGGTGAACTATGGCTACACCTTC.

This clonotype has just one count. The gene calls are TRBV7-8 and TRBJ1-5; D is undetermined. V was pared by 1 base and J by 4 bases, with 14 bases between. From germline, CDR1 is SGHVS and CDR2 FQNEAQ. CDR3 length equals 16 residues. Written as DNA, the CDR3 is TGTGCCAGCAGCTTAGAGCCGAGGACGGTTAATCAGCCCCAGCATTTT. This sequence encodes CASSLEPRTVNQPQHF.

In nucleotides, the CDR3 is TGCAGTGCTACTAAATCCAGACAGACCCTTCGCGAGCAGTACTTC. Residues: CSATKSRQTLREQYF. The rearrangement joins TRBV20-1 to TRBJ2-7; D possibly corresponds to TRBD1 (5 bases). This CDR3 contains 15 residues. V was shortened by 4 bases and J by 6 bases, with 22 bases between the two germline ends. CDR1 is DFQATT and CDR2 is SNEGSKA in the germline V gene (reference sequence).

This clonotype appeared a few times. This sequence joins TRBV12-3 or TRBV12-4 and TRBJ2-3; maybe TRBD2 (6 bases). Trimming took 6 bases from V and 1 from J, leaving 8 bases between them. This CDR3 has 13 residues. Here the CDR3 DNA reads TGTGCCAGCAGACTAGCAGGCACAGATACGCAGTATTTT. It encodes CASRLAGTDTQYF.

J is TRBJ2-2 and V is TRBV6-1; 7 bases are a match to TRBD1. Germline trimming cut 1 base from V and 1 base from J; bases unmatched to any gene: 0. The CDR3 covers 15 residues. CDR1 and CDR2 (germline): MNHNS, SASEGT. CDR3 DNA sequence: TGTGCCAGCAGTGAAGGGACAGGGAACACCGGGGAGCTGTTTTTT. This sequence encodes CASSEGTGNTGELFF.

The rearrangement uses TRBV20-1 and TRBJ2-2; 10 bases are a match to TRBD2. This CDR3 region has 15 residues. J lost 7 bases, V lost 2 bases, and 7 bases had no gene match. CDR1 DFQATT and CDR2 SNEGSKA come from the germline V gene (reference sequence). CDR3 in DNA: TGCAGTGCTAGAAAACTAGCGGGATCCGACGGGGAGCTGTTTTTT. Translated, it gives CSARKLAGSDGELFF.

The chain is built from TRBV5-1 and TRBJ1-5; possibly TRBD1 for D (5 bases). The germline CDR1 and CDR2 sequences are SGHRS and YFSETQ. V lost 0 bases, J lost 5 bases, and 12 bases lay in between. The length of the CDR3 is 15 residues. The CDR3 reads CASSLDGARDQPQHF. The CDR3 DNA reads as TGCGCCAGCAGCTTGGACGGGGCGCGGGATCAGCCCCAGCATTTT.

The rearrangement uses TRBV6-5 and TRBJ2-7, with D possibly being TRBD1 or TRBD2 (5 bases each). Germline loops: CDR1 MNHEY, CDR2 SVGAGI. The V and J ends lost 6 bases and 2 bases respectively, with 17 bases between them. CDR3 length: 15 amino acids. CDR3 sequence reads: CASRPTGTQPYEQYF. CDR3 nucleotides: TGTGCCAGCAGGCCCACCGGGACGCAGCCCTACGAGCAGTACTTC.

The gene calls are TRBV5-1 and TRBJ2-7; 10 bases fit TRBD1. The V gene's germline CDR1 is SGHRS and CDR2 YFSETQ. The CDR3 consists of 13 residues. In nucleotides, the CDR3 is TGCGCTAGCCGGGACAGGGGAGGCGACGAGCAGTACTTC. This encodes CASRDRGGDEQYF.

This chain joins TRBV18 and TRBJ2-5; 8 bases map to TRBD2. Looked up from germline, CDR1 is KGHSH and CDR2 is LQKENI. J lost 5 bases, V lost 1 base, and 9 bases had no gene match. The CDR3 runs 16 residues. The CDR3 protein is CASSPRLTSGVETQYF. CDR3 in DNA: TGTGCCAGCTCACCACGTTTAACTAGCGGAGTGGAGACCCAGTACTTC. The variable domain in full, with the rest retrieved from reference TRBV18 and TRBJ2-5, is NAGVMQNPRHLVRRRGQEARLRCSPMKGHSHVYWYRQLPEEGLKFMVYLQKENIIDESGMPKERFSAEFPKEGPSILRIQQVVRGDSAAYFCASSPRLTSGVETQYFGPGTRLLVL.

The chain recombines TRBV5-1 with TRBJ2-7, with D perhaps assigned TRBD1 or TRBD2 (6 bases each). The V and J ends lost 1 base and 4 bases respectively, with 12 bases between them. Germline V gene sequence: CDR1 SGHRS, CDR2 YFSETQ. The CDR3 is made up of 14 amino acids. The CDR3: CASSLNPGAYEQYV. The DNA of the CDR3 is TGCGCCAGCAGCTTGAATCCGGGGGCTTACGAGCAGTACGTC.

V gene TRBV12-3 or TRBV12-4 combines with J gene TRBJ1-3; D is perhaps TRBD1 (6 bases). The CDR3 has 17 residues. V lost 6 bases and J 0 bases, leaving 18 bases between the germline ends. CDR3 protein: CASSFVDRFSSGNTIYF. CDR3 DNA: TGTGCCAGCAGCTTTGTGGACAGATTCTCCTCTGGAAACACCATATATTTT.

The chain is built from TRBV5-4 and TRBJ2-1, with 7 bases fitting TRBD2. This CDR3 region has 15 residues. V lost 6 bases and J lost 0; bases outside the gene matches: 6. Germline assignment: CDR1 SGHNT and CDR2 YYREEE (reference sequence). The CDR3 nucleotides are TGTGCCAGCACCAGAGCGGGAACCTCCTACAATGAGCAGTTCTTC. It yields the protein CASTRAGTSYNEQFF.

This clonotype was found once. The chain joins TRBV29-1 to TRBJ1-2; maybe TRBD1 (6 bases). Germline-derived CDR1 and CDR2 are SQVTM and ANQGSEA. The CDR3 runs 12 residues. Trimming took off 7 bases at V and 4 bases at J, with 13 bases between the two ends. The CDR3 nucleotides are TGCAGCGCCGGGGGCCCGGGCTATGGCTACACCTTC. Translating it yields CSAGGPGYGYTF.

The rearrangement joins TRBV7-2 to TRBJ2-6, with 7 bases that match TRBD1. Germline CDR1 and CDR2: SGHTA and FQGNSA. CDR3 length equals 19 residues. Unmatched junction bases numbered 15, after V lost 7 bases and J lost 0 bases. CDR3 region: CASTPRWGQIRSGANVLTF. CDR3 DNA: TGTGCCAGCACCCCACGCTGGGGACAGATCCGCTCTGGGGCCAACGTCCTGACTTTC.

The genes are TRBV6-6 and TRBJ2-3; D may match TRBD1 or TRBD2 (5 bases each). Per germline, CDR1 MNHNY and CDR2 SVGAGI (reference sequence). The CDR3 is 16 residues long. V lost 0 bases, J lost 6 bases, and 16 bases lay in between. CDR3 sequence (DNA): TGTGCCAGCAGTTACTCCGGGACGGACGGCGGGGATACGCAGTATTTT. This sequence encodes CASSYSGTDGGDTQYF.

The table lists this clonotype with a count of one. The chain has TRBV7-9 and TRBJ1-2; D is unresolved. CDR1 and CDR2 from the germline V gene are SEHNR and FQNEAQ (reference sequence). The CDR3 is 15 amino acids. Trimming removed 5 bases at V and 1 base at J, with 14 bases between. The CDR3 loop reads CASSEITIFNYGYTF. As DNA, the CDR3 is TGTGCCAGCAGCGAAATCACAATTTTTAACTATGGCTACACCTTC.

The chain links TRBV24-1 to TRBJ2-3; D unclear. Germline V gene lookup returns CDR1 KGHDR and CDR2 SFDVKD. The CDR3 loop spans 16 amino acids. V was clipped by 3 bases and J by 2 bases, with 14 bases between them. CDR3 sequence reads: CATSDMRSWNTDTQYF. The CDR3 DNA follows: TGTGCCACCAGTGATATGCGCAGTTGGAACACAGATACGCAGTATTTT.

V usage is TRBV10-3 and J usage is TRBJ2-7; 11 positions agree with TRBD2. From germline, CDR1 is ENHRY and CDR2 SYGVKD. Trimming removed 5 bases from V and 1 base from J; junction bases left unmatched: 1. The length of the CDR3 is 14 residues. Written as DNA, the CDR3 is TGTGCCATCAGTCGGACTAGCGGGTCCTACGAGCAGTACGTC. Protein sequence: CAISRTSGSYEQYV.

The chain carries TRBV7-9 and TRBJ2-1; 7 nucleotides line up with TRBD2. V lost 0 bases to trimming and J lost 0 bases; unmatched junction nucleotides: 5. The CDR3 extends over 17 amino acids. Germline loops: CDR1 SEHNR, CDR2 FQNEAQ (reference sequence). In nucleotides, the CDR3 is TGTGCCAGCAGCTTAGCTGCCGGCGGGGGCTCCTACAATGAGCAGTTCTTC. Translating it yields CASSLAAGGGSYNEQFF.

V gene TRBV7-7 combines with J gene TRBJ1-2; no definite D call. Germline values: CDR1 SSHAT, CDR2 FNYEAQ (reference sequence). The CDR3 is made up of 14 amino acids. V dropped 2 bases and J dropped 2 bases, with 9 bases sitting between them. CDR3 bases: TGTGCCAGCAGCTTAACTCGTGGGAACTATGGCTACACCTTC. This translates into CASSLTRGNYGYTF. The variable domain in full, completed from reference TRBV7-7 and TRBJ1-2, reads GAGVSQSPRYKVTKRGQDVTLRCDPISSHATLYWYQQALGQGPEFLTYFNYEAQPDKSGLPSDRFSAERPEGSISTLTIQRTEQRDSAMYRCASSLTRGNYGYTFGSGTRLTVV.

This clonotype was seen only once. The V call is TRBV28, the J call TRBJ1-5; D is possibly TRBD1 (5 bases). Germline lookup yields CDR1 MDHEN and CDR2 SYDVKM. The CDR3 is made up of 14 amino acids. V was clipped by 7 bases and J by 6 bases, with 16 bases between them. The CDR3 loop reads CASIMAGDGQPQHF. CDR3 nucleotide sequence: TGTGCCAGCATAATGGCTGGGGACGGTCAGCCCCAGCATTTT.

This chain joins TRBV6-1 and TRBJ1-1; no firm D call. This CDR3 has 13 amino acids. Germline V CDR1 and CDR2: MNHNS, SASEGT. V was trimmed by 6 bases and J by 1 base, leaving 9 bases between them. The CDR3 DNA sequence: TGTGCCAGCAGCGTCGCGGAGAACACTGAAGCTTTCTTT. This translates into CASSVAENTEAFF.

The J gene is TRBJ1-2, the V gene TRBV19; weak D call: TRBD1 (6 bases). V was clipped by 3 bases and J by 7 bases, with 15 bases between them. The CDR3 is made up of 14 amino acids. Germline V lookup: CDR1 LNHDA, CDR2 SQIVND (reference sequence). CDR3 sequence reads: CASSIPGGGFGYTF. CDR3 nucleotides: TGTGCCAGTAGTATCCCCGGGGGCGGTTTTGGCTACACCTTC.

This rearrangement joins TRBV29-1 to TRBJ1-1; the D gene is possibly TRBD1 (5 bases). Per germline, CDR1 SQVTM and CDR2 ANQGSEA. The CDR3 spans 14 residues. V was cut by 6 bases and J by 1 base, with 15 bases left in between. CDR3 sequence (DNA): TGCAGCGTACGCTCCGGGGGGACGAACACTGAAGCTTTCTTT. The encoded protein is CSVRSGGTNTEAFF. The full variable domain, with the rest looked up from reference TRBV29-1 and TRBJ1-1, is SAVISQKPSRDICQRGTSLTIQCQVDSQVTMMFWYRQQPGQSLTLIATANQGSEATYESGFVIDKFPISRPNLTFSTLTVSNMSPEDSSIYLCSVRSGGTNTEAFFGQGTRLTVV.

The chain employs TRBV5-1 and TRBJ2-3; 8 bases are shared with TRBD2. The CDR3 loop spans 15 amino acids. V was pared by 2 bases and J by 1 base, with 3 bases of the junction left unmatched. Germline V gives CDR1 SGHRS, CDR2 YFSETQ. CDR3 in amino acids: CASSLGAGGTDTQYF. The CDR3 region has the DNA TGCGCCAGCAGCTTAGGAGCGGGGGGCACAGATACGCAGTATTTT.